Below, 3 T cell receptor beta chains from the same sample are listed, as sequenced in a study of identifying expanded T cells in peripheral blood. Assay used: immunoSEQ multiplex PCR; TCRdb lists only in-frame clones, some missing. The table lists about 58,000 clones, 89% of them singletons, with 3.6% in the top ten. The specimen sequenced was blood. All receptors derive from a person between 18 and 75 years old in good health.

The chain carries TRBV14 and TRBJ2-7, with D perhaps TRBD2 (5 bases). Trimming left V 0 bases short and J 6 bases short, with 18 bases between. Germline lookup yields CDR1 SGHDN and CDR2 FVKESK. The CDR3 has 16 amino acids. The CDR3 sequence: CASSQELRAGKGEQYF. The CDR3 nucleotides read TGTGCCAGCAGCCAAGAGTTGCGAGCCGGGAAGGGCGAGCAGTACTTC.

The J gene is TRBJ2-7, the V gene TRBV5-1, with 8 bases matching TRBD1. Germline lookup yields CDR1 SGHRS and CDR2 YFSETQ. The junction had 5 bases not matched to a gene; V was cut back by 0 bases and J by 3 bases. The CDR3 consists of 15 residues. Here the CDR3 reads CASSLVPDRGYEQYF. The CDR3 DNA reads TGCGCCAGCAGCTTGGTCCCCGACAGGGGCTACGAGCAGTACTTC.

The chain uses TRBV9 and TRBJ1-1; D remains ambiguous. CDR3 size: 13 residues. Germline lookup yields CDR1 SGDLS and CDR2 YYNGEE. The V gene lost 0 bases and the J gene lost 5 bases, with 8 bases spanning the gap. This chain's CDR3 is CASSVGGKTEAFF. The CDR3 DNA follows: TGTGCCAGCAGCGTAGGGGGAAAGACTGAAGCTTTCTTT. The full variable domain, its missing parts supplied by reference TRBV9 and TRBJ1-1, is DSGVTQTPKHLITATGQRVTLRCSPRSGDLSVYWYQQSLDQGLQFLIQYYNGEERAKGNILERFSAQQFPDLHSELNLSSLELGDSALYFCASSVGGKTEAFFGQGTRLTVV.